This T cell receptor beta chain was retrieved from a study of cytomegalovirus exposure and HLA in healthy donors. About the study: There were around 100 million unique TCR beta sequences, drawn from around 180 million T cells, in an earlier analysis.

V gave up 5 bases and J gave up 7 bases; unmatched junction bases: 10. Looked up from germline, CDR1 is SQVTM and CDR2 is ANQGSEA. The CDR3 runs to 14 residues. Both 60 Vbeta primers and 13 Jbeta primers went into the PCR. The protocol was immunoSEQ multiplex PCR, while the TCRdb copy is restricted to in-frame clones and leaves out a portion. The data hold approximately 140,000 clones, with roughly 85% observed a single time. The chain uses TRBV29-1 and TRBJ2-3, with 9 bases identical to TRBD2. The sequencing input was PBMCs. The clonotype comes from a boy between 10 and 17 years old in good health and CMV-seronegative. The DNA of the CDR3 is TGCAGCGTTCCGAGTAGCGGGAGTCCGTATACGCAGTATTTT. This encodes CSVPSSGSPYTQYF.